These T cell receptor beta chains were read from a single sample in a study of tumor-infiltrating lymphocytes in primary liver carcinoma. TCRdb used MiXCR to reprocess the multiplex PCR reads, holding one entry per CDR3 protein. The sample has 75,000 to 80,000 distinct CDR3 sequences, about three quarters seen once. Sequencing was carried out using tumor-adjacent normal liver tissue. Source of these receptors: a man aged 40-50 years with primary liver carcinoma and hepatitis B virus infection. The CDR3 runs from the conserved cysteine through the conserved F or W. The D gene is left open where the match is weak. The size of a clone is reported for some rows only, either as once, few or many, or as a class for expanded clones.

abundance: once
d_gene: .
j_gene: TRBJ2-7
v_gene: TRBV4-2
CDR3aa: CASSQDAGAYGQYF
CDR3nt: TGTGCTAGCAGCCAAGACGCGGGGGCCTACGGGCAGTACTTC

abundance: few
d_gene: .
j_gene: TRBJ2-5
v_gene: TRBV11-2
CDR3aa: CASSLARLALGKKGTQYF
CDR3nt: TGTGCCAGCAGCTTAGCGAGGCTAGCCCTGGGAAAAAAAGGAACCCAGTACTTT

abundance: many
d_gene: TRBD1
j_gene: TRBJ2-7
v_gene: TRBV6-5
CDR3aa: CASSYTGGYEQYF
CDR3nt: TGTGCCAGCAGTTACACAGGGGGTTACGAGCAGTACTTC

abundance: .
d_gene: .
j_gene: TRBJ1-5
v_gene: TRBV28
CDR3aa: CASSGGGNQHQHF
CDR3nt: TGTGCTAGCAGTGGCGGGGGCAATCAGCACCAGCATTTT

abundance: .
d_gene: .
j_gene: TRBJ2-7
v_gene: TRBV11-2
CDR3aa: CASSFGGAREQYF
CDR3nt: TGTGCCAGCAGTTTCGGAGGGGCCAGAGAGCAGTACTTC

abundance: .
d_gene: TRBD2
j_gene: TRBJ2-3
v_gene: TRBV6-2/TRBV6-3
CDR3aa: CTSSFLRLARTGADTQYF
CDR3nt: TGTACCAGCAGCTTCCTCCGACTAGCGAGAACGGGGGCAGATACGCAGTATTTT

abundance: .
d_gene: .
j_gene: TRBJ1-6
v_gene: TRBV7-6
CDR3aa: CASSLFRGSNSPLHF
CDR3nt: TGTGCCAGCAGCTTATTTCGGGGCTCTAATTCACCCCTCCACTTT

abundance: .
d_gene: .
j_gene: TRBJ2-1
v_gene: TRBV4-2
CDR3aa: CASSLGTLWGEQFF
CDR3nt: TGTGCCAGCAGTCTAGGGACGCTCTGGGGTGAACAGTTCTTC

abundance: .
d_gene: TRBD2
j_gene: TRBJ2-1
v_gene: TRBV14
CDR3aa: CVSSAIAGWVNNEQFF
CDR3nt: TGTGTCAGCAGTGCCATAGCGGGATGGGTAAACAATGAGCAGTTCTTC

abundance: .
d_gene: TRBD2
j_gene: TRBJ2-1
v_gene: TRBV6-6
CDR3aa: CASSYPIAGEEQFF
CDR3nt: TGTGCCAGCAGTTACCCCATAGCGGGAGAAGAGCAGTTCTTC

abundance: .
d_gene: .
j_gene: TRBJ2-3
v_gene: TRBV10-1
CDR3aa: CASNGERDTDTQYF
CDR3nt: TGCGCCAGCAATGGGGAGCGGGACACAGATACCCAGTATTTT

abundance: .
d_gene: .
j_gene: TRBJ2-3
v_gene: TRBV11-2
CDR3aa: CASSQGFAGPNRPQYF
CDR3nt: TGTGCCAGCAGCCAGGGGTTTGCGGGGCCCAATCGGCCCCAGTATTTT

abundance: .
d_gene: .
j_gene: TRBJ1-5
v_gene: TRBV10-3
CDR3aa: CAISDQRGGAGQPQHF
CDR3nt: TGTGCCATCAGTGATCAGAGAGGGGGGGCAGGACAGCCCCAGCATTTT

abundance: few
d_gene: TRBD2
j_gene: TRBJ2-7
v_gene: TRBV11-2
CDR3aa: CASSSEGTSGRASYEQYF
CDR3nt: TGTGCCAGCAGCTCTGAAGGGACTAGCGGGAGGGCTTCCTACGAGCAGTACTTC

abundance: once
d_gene: .
j_gene: TRBJ2-3
v_gene: TRBV6-5
CDR3aa: CASSSLPLIEGTDTQYF
CDR3nt: TGTGCCAGCAGTTCACTCCCCCTAATCGAGGGGACAGATACGCAGTATTTT

abundance: .
d_gene: TRBD2
j_gene: TRBJ2-7
v_gene: TRBV4-2
CDR3aa: CARGQAASGVSYELYF
CDR3nt: TGTGCCAGAGGCCAAGCGGCTAGCGGGGTTTCCTACGAGCTGTACTTC

abundance: .
d_gene: TRBD1
j_gene: TRBJ1-6
v_gene: TRBV6-6
CDR3aa: CASSLGTGRNSPLRF
CDR3nt: TGTGCCAGTAGCCTGGGGACAGGGAGGAATTCACCCCTCCGCTTT

abundance: .
d_gene: TRBD1
j_gene: TRBJ1-2
v_gene: TRBV6-1
CDR3aa: CASSTGQSFGYTF
CDR3nt: TGTGCCAGCAGTACGGGACAGTCATTTGGCTACACCTTC

abundance: .
d_gene: .
j_gene: TRBJ2-1
v_gene: TRBV11-3
CDR3aa: CASSLREGANSYNEQFF
CDR3nt: TGTGCCAGCAGCTTAAGGGAAGGCGCTAACTCCTACAATGAGCAGTTCTTC

abundance: .
d_gene: .
j_gene: TRBJ2-7
v_gene: TRBV5-5
CDR3aa: CASSLVSHEGEQYF
CDR3nt: TGTGCCAGCAGCTTGGTTTCACATGAAGGAGAGCAGTACTTC

abundance: .
d_gene: .
j_gene: TRBJ2-1
v_gene: TRBV6-6
CDR3aa: CTSSPTDTGGSYNEQFF
CDR3nt: TGTACCAGCAGTCCCACAGATACAGGTGGCTCCTACAATGAGCAGTTCTTC

abundance: .
d_gene: .
j_gene: TRBJ1-4
v_gene: TRBV6-6
CDR3aa: CASNSVVRDNEKLFF
CDR3nt: TGTGCCAGCAATTCCGTTGTACGGGATAATGAAAAACTGTTTTTT

abundance: .
d_gene: .
j_gene: TRBJ1-2
v_gene: TRBV29-1
CDR3aa: CRVEKSQGNRDYGYTF
CDR3nt: TGCAGGGTTGAAAAAAGTCAGGGGAACAGGGACTATGGCTACACCTTC

abundance: many
d_gene: TRBD1
j_gene: TRBJ2-7
v_gene: TRBV29-1
CDR3aa: CSAWTGPSYEQYF
CDR3nt: TGCAGCGCCTGGACAGGTCCTTCCTACGAGCAGTACTTC

abundance: few
d_gene: .
j_gene: TRBJ2-7
v_gene: TRBV11-1
CDR3aa: CASSWNPYEQYF
CDR3nt: TGTGCCAGCAGCTGGAACCCCTACGAGCAGTACTTC

abundance: .
d_gene: .
j_gene: TRBJ2-7
v_gene: TRBV5-4
CDR3aa: CASSPHSEPYEQYF
CDR3nt: TGTGCCAGTAGCCCGCATAGCGAGCCCTACGAGCAGTACTTC

abundance: .
d_gene: .
j_gene: TRBJ2-1
v_gene: TRBV4-1
CDR3aa: CAGSTLGNNNNEQFF
CDR3nt: TGCGCCGGCAGTACGCTCGGTAACAACAACAATGAGCAGTTCTTC

abundance: many
d_gene: .
j_gene: TRBJ2-5
v_gene: TRBV4-2
CDR3aa: CASSQDRISQETQYF
CDR3nt: TGTGCCAGCAGCCAAGATCGCATATCCCAAGAGACCCAGTACTTC

abundance: few
d_gene: .
j_gene: TRBJ2-1
v_gene: TRBV6-6
CDR3aa: CASSPWTDSYNERFF
CDR3nt: TGTGCCAGCAGTCCCTGGACGGACTCCTACAATGAGCGGTTCTTC

abundance: many
d_gene: .
j_gene: TRBJ2-5
v_gene: TRBV5-1
CDR3aa: CASSLSGKSQETQYF
CDR3nt: TGCGCCAGCAGCCTTAGCGGAAAGAGCCAAGAGACCCAGTACTTC

abundance: .
d_gene: TRBD1
j_gene: TRBJ2-7
v_gene: TRBV15
CDR3aa: CATNPGTGISYEQYF
CDR3nt: TGTGCCACCAACCCCGGGACAGGGATATCCTACGAGCAGTACTTC